The 28 T cell receptor beta chains below come from one sample, sequenced in a study of cytotoxic CD8 clonotypes in ibrutinib-treated CLL (dated by TCRdb to the early 2020s). Library construction relied on the immunoSEQ multiplex PCR assay. Drawn from immuneACCESS, this table holds only the in-frame rearrangements with V and J called that TCRdb kept. Clones are partly lost; checked studies trace under half to an unresolved V gene and leave the rest unexplained. Across this sample there are under 200,000 clones, with roughly four fifths seen only once. The ten most abundant clones make up about 5% of the sample. This specimen's time point label, interpreted: roughly 23 months on ibrutinib. The sample here was PBMCs, taken after 24 months of ibrutinib treatment. These receptors all come from a human donor with chronic lymphocytic leukemia.

This chain links TRBV9 with TRBJ1-4, with D hard to call. The germline CDR1 and CDR2 sequences are SGDLS and YYNGEE. The CDR3 sequence is 14 residues long. The V end lost 0 bases, the J end lost 0 bases, and 3 bases lay between the germline ends. CDR3 in amino acids: CASSVAATNEKLFF. DNA of the CDR3: TGTGCCAGCAGCGTAGCTGCAACTAATGAAAAACTGTTTTTT.

The chain combines TRBV19 with TRBJ1-3; D call uncertain. CDR1 and CDR2 from the germline V gene are LNHDA and SQIVND (reference sequence). The V gene lost 8 bases and the J gene lost 0 bases, with 8 bases spanning the gap. CDR3 length: 13 amino acids. CDR3 DNA sequence: TGTGCCAGTCGAATGACCTCTGGAAACACCATATATTTT. Its protein is CASRMTSGNTIYF.

The table lists this clone with a count of one. J is TRBJ2-5 and V is TRBV30, with D possibly being TRBD1 (6 bases). The germline gives CDR1 GTSNPN, CDR2 SVGIG (reference sequence). Trimming shortened V by 0 bases and J by 5 bases, and 10 bases separated the two germline ends. There are 13 residues in the CDR3. In DNA form, the CDR3 reads TGTGCCTGGAGTGTACAGGGTTGGGAGACCCAGTACTTC. Protein: CAWSVQGWETQYF.

This clone has a handful of counts. The chain recombines TRBV7-3 with TRBJ2-5; D is unresolved. The CDR3 has 16 residues. CDR1 and CDR2 (germline): SGHTA, FQGTGA. Trimming shortened V by 5 bases and J by 2 bases, and 18 bases separated the two germline ends. The CDR3 sequence is CASSLGPQAVQETQYF. The CDR3 bases are TGTGCCAGCAGCCTCGGCCCGCAGGCGGTTCAAGAGACCCAGTACTTC.

The V and J genes are TRBV6-5 and TRBJ2-6, with D perhaps matching TRBD1 (6 bases). The germline V and J ends were trimmed by 10 bases and 1 base, with 14 bases remaining between them. There are 15 residues in the CDR3. Germline-derived CDR1 and CDR2 are MNHEY and SVGAGI. This CDR3 reads CATRQVMSGANVLTF. CDR3 DNA: TGTGCCACCAGACAGGTAATGTCTGGGGCCAACGTCCTGACTTTC.

This chain joins TRBV27 and TRBJ2-3; 13 nucleotides line up with TRBD2. The CDR3 extends over 16 amino acids. The germline CDR1 and CDR2 sequences are MNHEY and SMNVEV (reference sequence). V shed 5 bases, J shed 5 bases, and the junction held 7 bases outside the gene matches. CDR3 nucleotide sequence: TGTGCCAGCAGTCCCAGGACTAGCGGGGGAGGAGATACGCAGTATTTT. This encodes CASSPRTSGGGDTQYF.

The CDR3 DNA sequence: TGTGCCAGCAGTGAACAGTTGGTTGGGACGGTTATGAACACTGAAGCTTTCTTT. Protein: CASSEQLVGTVMNTEAFF. The J gene is TRBJ1-1, the V gene TRBV2; D possibly corresponds to TRBD1 (5 bases). The CDR3 has 18 amino acids. Germline V gene sequence: CDR1 SNHLY, CDR2 FYNNEI. Trimming removed 2 bases from V and 0 bases from J, with 19 bases in between.

V and J are TRBV19 and TRBJ2-7; D might be TRBD1 (5 bases). This CDR3 is 14 amino acids long. The germline V and J ends were trimmed by 8 bases and 2 bases, with 16 bases remaining between them. CDR1 is LNHDA, CDR2 SQIVND, per germline (reference sequence). The CDR3 here is CASASQGLPYEQYF. As DNA, the CDR3 is TGTGCCAGTGCCAGTCAGGGTCTTCCCTACGAGCAGTACTTC.

CDR3 in amino acids: CASSLALAGADTQYF. CDR3 bases: TGTGCCAGCAGCTTAGCACTAGCGGGCGCAGATACGCAGTATTTT. The gene calls are TRBV7-2 and TRBJ2-3, with 9 positions matching TRBD2. The germline V gene encodes CDR1 SGHTA and CDR2 FQGNSA. Trimming at V came to 0 bases and at J to 4 bases, leaving 2 bases not matched to a gene. The CDR3 runs to 15 residues.

This chain links TRBV28 with TRBJ2-7; D not certain. Trimming took 3 bases from V and 4 from J, leaving 10 bases between them. This CDR3 contains 13 residues. Germline V CDR1 and CDR2: MDHEN, SYDVKM. As DNA, the CDR3 is TGTGCCAGCAGTTTTACAAACCCGTACGAGCAGTACTTC. Protein sequence: CASSFTNPYEQYF.

V usage is TRBV9 and J usage is TRBJ1-1; TRBD1 is a possible D gene (6 bases). V shed 2 bases and J shed 3 bases, with 8 bases lying between them. The germline gives CDR1 SGDLS, CDR2 YYNGEE. The CDR3 covers 13 residues. CDR3 in amino acids: CASSVHRDTEAFF. The DNA of the CDR3 is TGTGCCAGCAGCGTTCACAGGGACACTGAAGCTTTCTTT.

A word on this clone: The junction does not match germline at one end; this may be a read error. The CDR3 sequence: CASSTITGTGGFRPLHF. CDR3 nucleotides: TGTGCCAGCAGTACCATTACCGGGACAGGGGGCTTTAGGCCCCTCCACTTT. The chain uses TRBV10-3 and TRBJ1-6, with 12 bases fitting TRBD1. Germline CDR1 is ENHRY and CDR2 is SYGVKD. This CDR3 region has 17 residues.

The chain uses TRBV5-1 and TRBJ2-1; tentative D call: TRBD1 (6 bases). V dropped 0 bases and J dropped 2 bases, with 12 bases sitting between them. The CDR3 has 16 residues. Germline CDR1 reads SGHRS; CDR2 reads YFSETQ. CDR3 loop: CASSLDTGKTYNEQFF. The CDR3 DNA reads as TGCGCCAGCAGCTTGGACACAGGGAAAACCTACAATGAGCAGTTCTTC.

The V and J genes are TRBV6-5 and TRBJ2-1, with D unresolved. V dropped 6 bases and J dropped 0 bases, with 12 bases sitting between them. Per germline, CDR1 MNHEY and CDR2 SVGAGI. The CDR3 runs 15 residues. CDR3 sequence reads: CASSLFQSSYNEQFF. CDR3 in DNA: TGTGCCAGCAGCCTATTCCAAAGCTCCTACAATGAGCAGTTCTTC.

As DNA, the CDR3 is TGTGCCAGCAGTAGACTAGCGAAAGATATAGCCAAAAACATTCAGTACTTC. It is translated as CASSRLAKDIAKNIQYF. The chain couples TRBV27 to TRBJ2-4, with TRBD2 matching over 8 bases. J gave up 0 bases and V 5 bases, and 9 bases lay outside the gene matches. Germline CDR1 reads MNHEY; CDR2 reads SMNVEV (reference sequence). The CDR3 has 17 residues.

This clone was found once. This chain connects TRBV29-1 to TRBJ1-2; maybe TRBD1 (6 bases). The CDR3 is 11 residues long. The ends were cut back, 4 bases at V and 6 bases at J, with 9 bases in the middle. The germline CDR1 and CDR2 sequences are SQVTM and ANQGSEA. The CDR3 nucleotides read TGCAGCGTTGGACAGGCCCATGGCTACACCTTC. Amino acids: CSVGQAHGYTF.

This sequence joins TRBV6-5 and TRBJ1-3; D uncertain. Trimming stripped 0 bases from V and 1 base from J, with 7 bases between. The CDR3 contains 15 residues. Looked up from germline, CDR1 is MNHEY and CDR2 is SVGAGI. The CDR3 DNA reads TGTGCCAGCAGTTACTCGGGTCGGTCTGGAAACACCATATATTTT. Its translation is CASSYSGRSGNTIYF.

This clone was observed a single time. J is TRBJ2-7 and V is TRBV6-5; D gene ambiguous. The germline gives CDR1 MNHEY, CDR2 SVGAGI. The CDR3 contains 14 residues. Trimming took 0 bases from V and 4 from J, leaving 10 bases between them. The CDR3 region is CASSYSDGLYEQYF. As DNA, the CDR3 is TGTGCCAGCAGTTACTCGGACGGATTATACGAGCAGTACTTC.

V gene TRBV30 combines with J gene TRBJ1-2; D remains unclear. CDR1 and CDR2 from the germline V gene are GTSNPN and SVGIG (reference sequence). Deletions cut 0 bases from V and 0 bases from J, with 8 bases between. CDR3 length equals 14 residues. Written as DNA, the CDR3 is TGTGCCTGGAGTGTGCAGGCTGCTAACTATGGCTACACCTTC. Protein sequence: CAWSVQAANYGYTF.

The chain links TRBV6-5 to TRBJ2-3, with D possibly matching TRBD1 (6 bases). This CDR3 is 13 amino acids long. V lost 0 bases and J 13 bases, leaving 14 bases between the germline ends. Germline CDR1 is MNHEY and CDR2 is SVGAGI. The CDR3 DNA follows: TGTGCCAGCAGTTACTCCTTGGGGACAAAGGAGTATTTT. Translation: CASSYSLGTKEYF.

This clone was recorded a few times. The CDR3 nucleotides read TGCGCCAGCAGCCGAACCATGGGGCAGGGTAACTATGGCTACACCTTC. Amino acids: CASSRTMGQGNYGYTF. The chain is built from TRBV4-3 and TRBJ1-2; tentative D call: TRBD1 (5 bases). Germline V gene sequence: CDR1 LGHNA, CDR2 YSLEER. V lost 4 bases and J 1 base, leaving 16 bases between the germline ends. This CDR3 contains 16 residues.

This chain uses TRBV5-6 with TRBJ2-7; 8 bases match TRBD1. This CDR3 region has 15 residues. Germline CDR1 and CDR2: SGHDT and YYEEEE. V gave up 5 bases and J gave up 1 base; unmatched junction bases: 8. The DNA for the CDR3 is TGTGCCAGCAGTCACGGACAGGGAAGGTCCTACGAGCAGTACTTC. Amino acids: CASSHGQGRSYEQYF. The variable domain in full, completed from reference TRBV5-6 and TRBJ2-7, reads DAGVTQSPTHLIKTRGQQVTLRCSPKSGHDTVSWYQQALGQGPQFIFQYYEEEERQRGNFPDRFSGHQFPNYSSELNVNALLLGDSALYLCASSHGQGRSYEQYFGPGTRLTVT.

The V and J genes are TRBV18 and TRBJ2-7, with no clear D. The V end lost 6 bases, the J end lost 2 bases, and 14 bases lay between the germline ends. The CDR3 runs 14 residues. The V gene's germline CDR1 is KGHSH and CDR2 LQKENI. The CDR3 sequence: CASSLQAGAYEQYF. For the CDR3, the DNA is TGTGCCAGCTCCCTACAAGCTGGGGCCTACGAGCAGTACTTC.

The chain combines TRBV11-2 with TRBJ2-1, with D tentatively TRBD2 (5 bases). The CDR3 covers 15 residues. Trimming shortened V by 1 base and J by 3 bases, and 10 bases separated the two germline ends. Looked up from germline, CDR1 is SGHAT and CDR2 is FQNNGV. CDR3 in amino acids: CASSLGSGVYNEQFF. DNA for the CDR3: TGTGCCAGCAGCTTAGGATCCGGGGTCTACAATGAGCAGTTCTTC.

The rearrangement uses TRBV18 and TRBJ1-2; unclear D gene. Trimming stripped 4 bases from V and 5 bases from J, with 14 bases between. The CDR3 contains 14 residues. The germline CDR1 and CDR2 sequences are KGHSH and LQKENI. The CDR3 loop is CASSRLREEYGYTF. As DNA, the CDR3 is TGTGCCAGCTCACGCCTCCGTGAGGAATATGGCTACACCTTC.

The chain uses TRBV15 and TRBJ2-2, with 13 nucleotides matching TRBD2. Unmatched junction bases numbered 4, after V lost 8 bases and J lost 7 bases. CDR3 size: 14 residues. The germline V gene has CDR1 LNHNV and CDR2 YYDKDF (reference sequence). The CDR3 is CATRLAGGFGELFF. The CDR3 bases are TGTGCCACCCGACTAGCGGGAGGTTTCGGGGAGCTGTTTTTT.

This rearrangement joins TRBV9 to TRBJ2-1; weak D call: TRBD2 (5 bases). The CDR3 totals 17 residues. Between the trimmed V and J ends, which lost 3 bases and 0 bases, there was a span of 16 bases. The germline gives CDR1 SGDLS, CDR2 YYNGEE. CDR3 nucleotides: TGTGCCAGCAGCGCAACCCTCCGGGGTCGCTCCTACAATGAGCAGTTCTTC. This codes for CASSATLRGRSYNEQFF.

The V gene is TRBV7-2, the J gene TRBJ2-1; D may be TRBD2 (5 bases). Looked up from germline, CDR1 is SGHTA and CDR2 is FQGNSA. The CDR3 sequence is 13 residues long. The V end was cut by 4 bases, the J end by 3 bases, with 7 bases between. The CDR3 DNA reads as TGTGCCAGCAGCTCCGGGAACTACAATGAGCAGTTCTTC. Translation: CASSSGNYNEQFF.